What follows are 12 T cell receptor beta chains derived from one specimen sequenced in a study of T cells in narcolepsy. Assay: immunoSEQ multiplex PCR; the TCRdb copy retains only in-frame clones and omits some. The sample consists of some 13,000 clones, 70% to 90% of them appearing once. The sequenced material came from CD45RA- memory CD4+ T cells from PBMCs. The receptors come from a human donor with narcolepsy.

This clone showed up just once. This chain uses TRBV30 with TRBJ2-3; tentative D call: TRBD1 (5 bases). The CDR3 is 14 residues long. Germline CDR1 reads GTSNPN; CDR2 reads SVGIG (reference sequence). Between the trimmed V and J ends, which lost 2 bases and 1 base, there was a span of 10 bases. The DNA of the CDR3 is TGTGCCTGGAGTAAAGGGGCAGGCACAGATACGCAGTATTTT. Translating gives CAWSKGAGTDTQYF.

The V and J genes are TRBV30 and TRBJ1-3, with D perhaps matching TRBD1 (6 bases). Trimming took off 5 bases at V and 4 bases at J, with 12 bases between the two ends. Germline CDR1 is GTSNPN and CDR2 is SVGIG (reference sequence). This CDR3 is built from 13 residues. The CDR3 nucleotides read TGTGCCTGGGGACAGTCTTTCGGAAACACCATATATTTT. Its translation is CAWGQSFGNTIYF.

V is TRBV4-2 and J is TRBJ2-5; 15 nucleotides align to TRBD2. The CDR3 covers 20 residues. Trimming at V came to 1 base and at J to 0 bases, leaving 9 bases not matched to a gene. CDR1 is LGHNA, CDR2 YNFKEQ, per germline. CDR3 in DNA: TGTGCCAGCAGCCAAGTCACCCTGGGACTAGCGGGAGGTAACCAAGAGACCCAGTACTTC. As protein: CASSQVTLGLAGGNQETQYF.

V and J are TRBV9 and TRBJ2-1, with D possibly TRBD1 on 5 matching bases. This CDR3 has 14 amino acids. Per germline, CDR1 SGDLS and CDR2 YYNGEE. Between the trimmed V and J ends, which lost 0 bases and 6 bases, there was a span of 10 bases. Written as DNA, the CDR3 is TGTGCCAGCAGCGTAGCAGGGTCCCTCAATGAGCAGTTCTTC. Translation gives CASSVAGSLNEQFF.

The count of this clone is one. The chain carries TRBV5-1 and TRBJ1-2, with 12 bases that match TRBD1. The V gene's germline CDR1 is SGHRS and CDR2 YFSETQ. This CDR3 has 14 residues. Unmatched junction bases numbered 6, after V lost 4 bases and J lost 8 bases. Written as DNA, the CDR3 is TGCGCCAGCAGCCCGGGGGACAGGGGGCCCGGCTACACCTTC. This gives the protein CASSPGDRGPGYTF.

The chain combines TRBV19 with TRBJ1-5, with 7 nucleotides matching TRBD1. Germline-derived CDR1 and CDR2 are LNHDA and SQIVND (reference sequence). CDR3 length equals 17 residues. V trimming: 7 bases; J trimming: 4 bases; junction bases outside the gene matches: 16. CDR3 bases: TGTGCCAGTACTAATCTCGGTTCGGGACAGACGAATCAGCCCCAGCATTTT. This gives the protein CASTNLGSGQTNQPQHF.

This chain's CDR3 is CASKAGNSGANVLTF. CDR3 coding DNA: TGTGCCAGTAAAGCGGGAAACTCTGGGGCCAACGTCCTGACTTTC. The gene calls are TRBV19 and TRBJ2-6; 7 nucleotides agree with TRBD2. The CDR3 covers 15 residues. Trimming at V came to 7 bases and at J to 0 bases, leaving 3 bases not matched to a gene. Germline CDR1 reads LNHDA; CDR2 reads SQIVND (reference sequence).

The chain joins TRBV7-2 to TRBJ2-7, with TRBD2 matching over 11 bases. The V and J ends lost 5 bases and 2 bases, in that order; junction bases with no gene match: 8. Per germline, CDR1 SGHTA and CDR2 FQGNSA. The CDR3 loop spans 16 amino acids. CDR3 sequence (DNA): TGTGCCAGCAGCGCCGATTCTAGCGGGAGGACCTACGAGCAGTACTTC. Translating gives CASSADSSGRTYEQYF.

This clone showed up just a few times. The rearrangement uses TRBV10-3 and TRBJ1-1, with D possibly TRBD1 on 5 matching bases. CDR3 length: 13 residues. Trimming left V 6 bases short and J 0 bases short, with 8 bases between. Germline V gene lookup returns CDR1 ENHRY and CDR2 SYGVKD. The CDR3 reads CAIRGQLNTEAFF. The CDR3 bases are TGTGCCATCAGGGGGCAGTTGAACACTGAAGCTTTCTTT.

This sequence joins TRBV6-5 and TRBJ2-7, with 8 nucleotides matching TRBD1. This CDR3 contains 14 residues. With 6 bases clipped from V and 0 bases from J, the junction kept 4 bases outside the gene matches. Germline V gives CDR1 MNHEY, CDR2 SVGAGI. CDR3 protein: CASRGQVSSYEQYF. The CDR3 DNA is TGTGCCAGCAGGGGACAGGTGAGCTCCTACGAGCAGTACTTC.

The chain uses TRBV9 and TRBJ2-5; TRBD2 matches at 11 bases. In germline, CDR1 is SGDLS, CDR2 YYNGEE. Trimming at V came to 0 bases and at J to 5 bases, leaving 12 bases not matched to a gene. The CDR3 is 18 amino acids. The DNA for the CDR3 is TGTGCCAGCAGCGTAGATCCCTCTAGCGGGAGGAACGGTGAGACCCAGTACTTC. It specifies CASSVDPSSGRNGETQYF.

DNA for the CDR3: TGTGCCAGCAGCCAAGGCACCGGGACAGACAATGAGCAGTTCTTC. Translation: CASSQGTGTDNEQFF. The gene calls are TRBV4-2 and TRBJ2-1; 7 nucleotides align to TRBD1. The germline V gene encodes CDR1 LGHNA and CDR2 YNFKEQ. The CDR3 totals 15 residues. V lost 1 base, J lost 5 bases, and 5 bases stayed unmatched.